This TCR beta chain was sequenced during a study of blood T cell repertoires in COVID-19. TCRdb's table, derived via immunoSEQ multiplex PCR, lists solely in-frame clones and lacks some. The data hold approximately 230,000 clones, with roughly 91% observed a single time. Everyone who took part was 18 to 89 years old, and they came from 24 US areas. Self-reported history from a screening survey and questionnaire set each donor's cohort. Donors in Cohort 3 who had recovered were those with two negative PCRs, healthcare professional clearance, or resolution of their symptoms. V shed 0 bases and J shed 3 bases, with 6 bases lying between them. This CDR3 is built from 13 residues. Germline V CDR1 and CDR2: SGDLS, YYNGEE.

The receptor's source is a woman aged 25 to 39 who had recovered from COVID-19. This chain links TRBV9 with TRBJ2-5; D call uncertain. Sequencing was carried out using PBMCs or T cells enriched from blood (not recorded which). CDR3 DNA sequence: TGTGCCAGCAGCGTAGGGGCAGAAGAGACCCAGTACTTC. Amino acid sequence: CASSVGAEETQYF.